Listed here is a single TCR beta chain. TCRdb keeps only in-frame clones here, not all; method: immunoSEQ multiplex PCR. The sample shows 40,000 to 50,000 clones, 80% to 95% of them seen only once. The data belong to a study of T cell changes during pregnancy in multiple sclerosis. The trim removed 5 bases at V and 1 base at J, leaving 5 bases unmatched. The CDR3 runs to 14 residues. CDR1 is SGHRS and CDR2 is YFSETQ in the germline V gene. The V call is TRBV5-1, the J call TRBJ2-7; 8 bases fit TRBD2. The specimen was CD4+ T cells from peripheral blood mononuclear cells, collected in the third trimester of pregnancy. This TCR was recovered from a female donor with multiple sclerosis, enrolled in a pregnancy study. The CDR3 DNA follows: TGCGCCAGCAGAGCGGGAGTATTGTCCTACGAGCAGTACTTC. Translated, it gives CASRAGVLSYEQYF.